This TCR beta chain emerged from a study of CD8 T cells in Susac syndrome. Study-level results: In Susac syndrome, the CD4+ T cell repertoires did not show clonal expansion.

This CDR3 region has 12 residues. With 2 bases removed from V and 6 bases from J, the gap between germline ends came to 7 bases. Regarding this clonotype: What it binds is unknown.

The CD8+ and CD4+ T cells were negatively isolated, with the TEMRA cells enriched by FACS. With random hexamers, reverse transcription was performed on about 0.5 to 1 ug of RNA. Amplification of TCR beta CDR3 by immunoSEQ multiplex PCR spanned 54 Vbeta and 13 Jbeta. TCRdb reanalysed the immunoSEQ multiplex PCR reads using MiXCR and keeps one entry per CDR3 protein. The sample carries more than 150,000 distinct CDR3 sequences, around 95% recorded once. Sequenced input: CD4+ T cells from PBMCs. This sequence originates from a human donor with Susac syndrome. This chain links TRBV12-3 or TRBV12-4 with TRBJ1-2, with unresolved D. This CDR3 reads CASSLTADGYTF. The CDR3 nucleotides read TGTGCCAGCAGTTTAACGGCTGATGGCTACACCTTC.